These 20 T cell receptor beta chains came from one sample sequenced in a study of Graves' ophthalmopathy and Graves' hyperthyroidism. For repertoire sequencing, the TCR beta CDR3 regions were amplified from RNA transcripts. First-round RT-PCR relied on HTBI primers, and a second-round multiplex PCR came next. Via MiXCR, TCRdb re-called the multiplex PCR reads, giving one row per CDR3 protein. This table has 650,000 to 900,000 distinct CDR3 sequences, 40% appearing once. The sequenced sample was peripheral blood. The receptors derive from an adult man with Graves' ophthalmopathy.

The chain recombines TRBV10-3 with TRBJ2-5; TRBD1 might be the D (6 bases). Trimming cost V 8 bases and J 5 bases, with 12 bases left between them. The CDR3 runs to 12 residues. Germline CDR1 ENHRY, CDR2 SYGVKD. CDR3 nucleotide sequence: TGTGCCATCGTGGATGACAGGGAGACCCAGTACTTC. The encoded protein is CAIVDDRETQYF.

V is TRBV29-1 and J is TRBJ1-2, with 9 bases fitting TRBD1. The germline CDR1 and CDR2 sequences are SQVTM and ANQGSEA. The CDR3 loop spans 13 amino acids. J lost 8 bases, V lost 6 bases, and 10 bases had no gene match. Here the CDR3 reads CSVESGTGYGYTF. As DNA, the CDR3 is TGCAGCGTCGAGTCCGGGACAGGGTACGGCTACACCTTC.

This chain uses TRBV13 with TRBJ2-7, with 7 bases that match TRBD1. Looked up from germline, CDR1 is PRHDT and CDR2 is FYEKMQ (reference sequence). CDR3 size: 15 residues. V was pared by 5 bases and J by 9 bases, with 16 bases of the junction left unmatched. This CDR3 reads CASSLRQGQIRVQYF. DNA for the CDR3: TGTGCCAGCAGCCTCAGACAGGGCCAGATTCGGGTGCAGTACTTC.

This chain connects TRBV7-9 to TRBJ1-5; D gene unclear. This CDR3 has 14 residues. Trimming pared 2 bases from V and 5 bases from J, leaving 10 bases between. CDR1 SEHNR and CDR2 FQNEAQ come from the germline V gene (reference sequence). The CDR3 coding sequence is TGTGCCAGCAGCTTAATAGGGTCCGATCAGCCCCAGCATTTT. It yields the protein CASSLIGSDQPQHF.

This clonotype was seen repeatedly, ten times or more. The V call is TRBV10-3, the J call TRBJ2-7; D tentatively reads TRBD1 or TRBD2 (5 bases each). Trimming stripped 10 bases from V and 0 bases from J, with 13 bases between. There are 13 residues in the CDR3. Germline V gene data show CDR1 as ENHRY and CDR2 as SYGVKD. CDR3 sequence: CASRADSSYEQYF. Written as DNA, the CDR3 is TGTGCCAGCAGGGCGGACTCCTCCTACGAGCAGTACTTC.

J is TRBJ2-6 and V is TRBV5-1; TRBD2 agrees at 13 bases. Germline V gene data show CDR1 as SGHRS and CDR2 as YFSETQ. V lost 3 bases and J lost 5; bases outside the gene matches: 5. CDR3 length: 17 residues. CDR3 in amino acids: CASSSGGTSGRANVLTF. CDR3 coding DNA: TGCGCCAGCAGCTCGGGGGGGACTAGCGGGAGGGCCAACGTCCTGACTTTC.

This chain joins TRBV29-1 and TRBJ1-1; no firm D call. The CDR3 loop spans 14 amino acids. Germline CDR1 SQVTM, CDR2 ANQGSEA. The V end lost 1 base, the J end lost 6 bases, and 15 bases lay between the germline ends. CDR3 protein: CSVEGAGPWAEAFF. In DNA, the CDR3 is TGCAGCGTTGAAGGGGCTGGACCGTGGGCTGAAGCTTTCTTT.

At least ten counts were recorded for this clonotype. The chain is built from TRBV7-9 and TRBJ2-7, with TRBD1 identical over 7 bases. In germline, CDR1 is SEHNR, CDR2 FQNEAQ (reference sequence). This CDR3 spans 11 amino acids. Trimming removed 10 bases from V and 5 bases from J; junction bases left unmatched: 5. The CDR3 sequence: CATDRANEQYF. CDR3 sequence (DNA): TGTGCCACCGACAGGGCCAACGAGCAGTACTTC. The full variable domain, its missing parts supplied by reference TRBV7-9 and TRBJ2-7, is DTGVSQNPRHKITKRGQNVTFRCDPISEHNRLYWYRQTLGQGPEFLTYFQNEAQLEKSRLLSDRFSAERPKGSFSTLEIQRTEQGDSAMYLCATDRANEQYFGPGTRLTVT.

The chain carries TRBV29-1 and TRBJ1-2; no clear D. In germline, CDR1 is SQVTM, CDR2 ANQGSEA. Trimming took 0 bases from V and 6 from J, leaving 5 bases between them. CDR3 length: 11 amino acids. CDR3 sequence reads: CSVEEDDGYTF. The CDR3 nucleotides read TGCAGCGTTGAAGAGGATGATGGCTACACCTTC.

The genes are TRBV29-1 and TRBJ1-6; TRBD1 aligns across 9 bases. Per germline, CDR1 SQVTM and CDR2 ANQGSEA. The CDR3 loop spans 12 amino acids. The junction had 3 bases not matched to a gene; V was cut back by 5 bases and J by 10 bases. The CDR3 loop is CSVSTGGSPLHF. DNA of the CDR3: TGCAGCGTTTCGACAGGGGGATCACCCCTCCACTTT.

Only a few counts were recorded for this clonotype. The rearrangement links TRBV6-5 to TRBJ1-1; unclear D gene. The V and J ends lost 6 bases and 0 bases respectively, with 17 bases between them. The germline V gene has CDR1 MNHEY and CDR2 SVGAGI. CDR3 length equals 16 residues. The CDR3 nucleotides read TGTGCCAGCAGAAACGGGGAGGGCCGAATGAACACTGAAGCTTTCTTT. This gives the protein CASRNGEGRMNTEAFF.

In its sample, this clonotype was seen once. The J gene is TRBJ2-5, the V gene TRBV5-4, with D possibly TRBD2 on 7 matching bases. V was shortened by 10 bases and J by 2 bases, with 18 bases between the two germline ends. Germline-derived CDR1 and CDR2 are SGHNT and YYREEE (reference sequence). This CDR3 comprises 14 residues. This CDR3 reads CAGGLAGAQETQYF. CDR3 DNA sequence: TGTGCCGGTGGACTGGCGGGGGCACAAGAGACCCAGTACTTC.

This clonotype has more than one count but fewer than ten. In DNA, the CDR3 is TGCGCCAGCAGCCATGAAGGGACAGGGCCAGCTAATGAAAAACTGTTTTTT. Its protein product is CASSHEGTGPANEKLFF. The gene calls are TRBV4-3 and TRBJ1-4, with TRBD1 matching 9 bases. This CDR3 has 17 residues. Germline V gene data show CDR1 as LGHNA and CDR2 as YSLEER. V lost 3 bases and J lost 3; bases outside the gene matches: 8.

CDR3 bases: TGTGCCAGCAGTTCTAGAGTTCCAGTAGCTTTCTTT. It encodes CASSSRVPVAFF. The chain links TRBV6-6 to TRBJ1-1; D remains ambiguous. The CDR3 consists of 12 residues. Per germline, CDR1 MNHNY and CDR2 SVGAGI (reference sequence). V lost 4 bases to trimming and J lost 10 bases, with 13 bases between them.

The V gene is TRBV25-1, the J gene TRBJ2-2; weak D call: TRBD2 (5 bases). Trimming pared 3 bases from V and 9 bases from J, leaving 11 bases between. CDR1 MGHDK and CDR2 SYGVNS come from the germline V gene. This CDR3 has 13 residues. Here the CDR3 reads CASSDSAARELFF. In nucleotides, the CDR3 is TGTGCCAGCAGTGATAGCGCAGCCAGGGAGCTGTTTTTT.

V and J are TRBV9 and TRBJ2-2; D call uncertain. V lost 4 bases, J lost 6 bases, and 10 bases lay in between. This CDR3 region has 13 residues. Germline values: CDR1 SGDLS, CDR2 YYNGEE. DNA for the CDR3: TGTGCCAGCAGCTTAGTGATAGCCGGGGAGCTGTTTTTT. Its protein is CASSLVIAGELFF. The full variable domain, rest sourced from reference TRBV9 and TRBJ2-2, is DSGVTQTPKHLITATGQRVTLRCSPRSGDLSVYWYQQSLDQGLQFLIQYYNGEERAKGNILERFSAQQFPDLHSELNLSSLELGDSALYFCASSLVIAGELFFGEGSRLTVL.

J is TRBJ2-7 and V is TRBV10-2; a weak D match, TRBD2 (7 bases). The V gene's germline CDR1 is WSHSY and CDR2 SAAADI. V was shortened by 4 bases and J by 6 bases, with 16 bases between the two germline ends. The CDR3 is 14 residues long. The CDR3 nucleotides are TGCGCCAGCAGTGGGGGGGCGGGGGTTATCGAGCAGTACTTC. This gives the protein CASSGGAGVIEQYF.

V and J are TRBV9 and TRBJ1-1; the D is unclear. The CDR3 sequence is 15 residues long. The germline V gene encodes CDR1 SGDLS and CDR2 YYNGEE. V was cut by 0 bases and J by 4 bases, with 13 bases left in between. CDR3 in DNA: TGTGCCAGCAGCGTAGGGACCGCGGGAGGCACTGAAGCTTTCTTT. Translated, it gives CASSVGTAGGTEAFF.

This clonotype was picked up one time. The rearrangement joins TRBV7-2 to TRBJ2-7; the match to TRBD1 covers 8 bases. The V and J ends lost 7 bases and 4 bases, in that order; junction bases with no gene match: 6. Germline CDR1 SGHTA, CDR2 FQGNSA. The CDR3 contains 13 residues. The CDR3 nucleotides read TGTGCCAGCATACGGGGACAGGCGTACGAGCAGTACTTC. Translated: CASIRGQAYEQYF.

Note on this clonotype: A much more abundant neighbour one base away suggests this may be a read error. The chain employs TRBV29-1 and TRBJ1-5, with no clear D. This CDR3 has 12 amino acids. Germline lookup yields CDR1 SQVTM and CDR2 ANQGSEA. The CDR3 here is CSVGNGNQSQHF. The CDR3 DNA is TGCAGCGTTGGTAACGGGAATCAGTCCCAGCATTTT.